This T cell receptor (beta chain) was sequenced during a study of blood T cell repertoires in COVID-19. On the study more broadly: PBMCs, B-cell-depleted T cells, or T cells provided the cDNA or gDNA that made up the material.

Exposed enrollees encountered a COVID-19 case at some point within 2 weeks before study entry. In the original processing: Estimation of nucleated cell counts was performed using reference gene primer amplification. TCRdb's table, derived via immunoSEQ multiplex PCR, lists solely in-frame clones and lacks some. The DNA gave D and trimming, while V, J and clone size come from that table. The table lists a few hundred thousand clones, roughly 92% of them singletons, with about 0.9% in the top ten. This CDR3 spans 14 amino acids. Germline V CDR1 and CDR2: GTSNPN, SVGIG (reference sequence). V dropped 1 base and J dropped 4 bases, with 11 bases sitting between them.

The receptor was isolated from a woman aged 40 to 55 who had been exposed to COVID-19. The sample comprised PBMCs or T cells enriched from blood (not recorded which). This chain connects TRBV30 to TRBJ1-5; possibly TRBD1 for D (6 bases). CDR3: CAWSATGPNQPQHF. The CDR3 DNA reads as TGTGCCTGGAGTGCAACAGGGCCGAATCAGCCCCAGCATTTT.